These T cell receptor beta chains were read from a single sample in a study of cytomegalovirus exposure and HLA in healthy donors. Here immunoSEQ multiplex PCR was the method, and the copy in TCRdb shows in-frame clones only, minus some. The table has more than 65,000 clones, roughly 79% seen once; the top ten hold around 6%. Sequencing used PBMCs. All receptors come from a female donor in good health and CMV-seronegative. Both conserved end residues are part of each CDR3. The D gene is left open where the match is weak. Only some rows state a clone size, as once, few, many or a class for expanded clones.

V	J	D	size	DNA	CDR3
TRBV27	TRBJ2-4	TRBD1	once	TGTGCCAGCAGGCGCCGTGGGACAGACCCCCTAGGGACCAAAAACATTCAGTACTTC	CASRRRGTDPLGTKNIQYF
TRBV7-8	TRBJ2-3	-	once	TGTGCCAGCAGCATAGGGCCCACAGATACGCAGTATTTT	CASSIGPTDTQYF
TRBV2	TRBJ1-1	TRBD1	-	TGTGCCAGCATCCCCCAGGGGGCCCACACTGAAGCTTTCTTT	CASIPQGAHTEAFF
TRBV10-3	TRBJ1-5	TRBD1	-	TGTGCCATCAGTGGGGGGGACAGGGGGAATCAGCCCCAGCATTTT	CAISGGDRGNQPQHF
TRBV7-3	TRBJ1-1	TRBD1	-	TGTGCCAGCAGCGTCTCCGGGACAGGGGACACTGAAGCTTTCTTT	CASSVSGTGDTEAFF
TRBV6-1	TRBJ1-1	-	-	TGTGCCAGCAGTGAAAATACAGGAAACACTGAAGCTTTCTTT	CASSENTGNTEAFF
TRBV28	TRBJ1-4	-	-	TGTGCCAGCAGCCAATTTGCAACTAATGAAAAACTGTTTTTT	CASSQFATNEKLFF
TRBV7-9	TRBJ1-5	TRBD1	-	TGTGCCAGCAGCTTAGGACAGGGGTCCCAGCCCCAGCATTTT	CASSLGQGSQPQHF
TRBV7-2	TRBJ2-1	TRBD2	once	TGTGCCAGCAGCTTATGGGGGGCTAGCGGGCAGAATGAGCAGTTCTTC	CASSLWGASGQNEQFF
TRBV6-6	TRBJ2-7	-	-	TGTGCCAGCAGCCAAACCTACGAGCAGTACTTC	CASSQTYEQYF
TRBV28	TRBJ2-7	TRBD2	-	TGTGCCAGCAGTCGGACCGGGACTAGTCGTGGCGAGCAGTACTTC	CASSRTGTSRGEQYF
TRBV7-6	TRBJ2-1	TRBD2	few	TGTGCCAGCAGCGCTAGCGGCCCCTACAATGAGCAGTTCTTC	CASSASGPYNEQFF
TRBV5-6	TRBJ2-7	-	-	TGTGCCAGCAGCGTATCCTACGAGCAGTACTTC	CASSVSYEQYF
TRBV2	TRBJ2-6	-	-	TGTGCCAGCAGACCCGACAGTGCTGGGGCCAACGTCCTGACTTTC	CASRPDSAGANVLTF
TRBV7-9	TRBJ2-5	TRBD2	-	TGTGCCAGCAGCTCCAAAGCGGGGGGCTCCGAAGAGACCCAGTACTTC	CASSSKAGGSEETQYF
TRBV28	TRBJ2-1	-	-	TGTGCCAGCAGTTTATCACCCTACGGCGGGGGCGGTCTTAATGAGCAGTTCTTC	CASSLSPYGGGGLNEQFF
TRBV25-1	TRBJ2-1	TRBD2	-	TGTGCCAGCAGTAAAACTAGCGCCCGCTCTAACAATGAGCAGTTCTTC	CASSKTSARSNNEQFF
TRBV30	TRBJ1-5	-	-	TGTGCCTGGAGTGCACAAGGGGGTCAGCCCCAGCATTTT	CAWSAQGGQPQHF
TRBV25-1	TRBJ2-5	-	-	TGTGCCAGCAGTGAAGGGGGACATTTGGCAGAGACCCAGTACTTC	CASSEGGHLAETQYF
TRBV7-3	TRBJ2-1	TRBD2	-	TGTGCCAGCAGCTTAAGGCTAGCGGGGAAGAATGAGCAGTTCTTC	CASSLRLAGKNEQFF
TRBV5-1	TRBJ2-7	-	-	TGCGCCACCAGCTTGAGGATCGCGAGCAGCGTCAGCTCCTACGAGCAGTACTTC	CATSLRIASSVSSYEQYF
TRBV7-8	TRBJ2-1	TRBD2	few	TGTGCCAGCAGCTTAGTGAGTTACGGGTTGGAGACTAGCGGATTATACAATGAGCAGTTCTTC	CASSLVSYGLETSGLYNEQFF
TRBV30	TRBJ2-4	TRBD2	-	TGTGCCTGGAGTCTAGGGGCAGCGGGGCACATTCAGTACTTC	CAWSLGAAGHIQYF
TRBV6-1	TRBJ1-1	-	-	TGTGCCAGCAGTCGGCAGGTTGACACTGAAGCTTTCTTT	CASSRQVDTEAFF
TRBV6-1	TRBJ2-1	TRBD2	-	TGTGCCAGCAGTCAAGGACTAGCGGGAGTCAATGAGCAGTTCTTC	CASSQGLAGVNEQFF
TRBV28	TRBJ2-5	TRBD2	-	TGTGCCAGCAGTTTAGCGGGGGGGCCTAAGGGAGAGACCCAGTACTTC	CASSLAGGPKGETQYF
TRBV5-4	TRBJ1-2	-	few	TGTGCCAGCAGCTTGGCCGGCAGGGTGAGCTATGGCTACACCTTC	CASSLAGRVSYGYTF
TRBV19	TRBJ1-1	-	-	TGTGCCAGTAGTATACAGGTTGAAGCTTTCTTT	CASSIQVEAFF
TRBV6-5	TRBJ2-2	-	once	TGTGCCAGCAAAGAAGCAGGGAACACCGGGGAGCTGTTTTTT	CASKEAGNTGELFF
TRBV2	TRBJ1-3	TRBD1	-	TGTGCCAGCACCCAACAGGGGACAAACACCATATATTTT	CASTQQGTNTIYF
TRBV7-2	TRBJ2-2	TRBD2	-	TGTGCCAGCAGCAGAAGGACTAGCGTGAACACCGGGGAGCTGTTTTTT	CASSRRTSVNTGELFF
TRBV6-5	TRBJ1-2	TRBD1	-	TGTGCCAGCAGTGAAGACAGGGGCTATGGCTACACCTTC	CASSEDRGYGYTF
TRBV19	TRBJ1-3	-	-	TGTGCCAGTAGTATCCGGGGAAACACCATATATTTT	CASSIRGNTIYF
TRBV5-4	TRBJ2-7	TRBD1	-	TGTGCCAGCAGCAGGGGACAGGGTGGATCCGAGCAGTACTTC	CASSRGQGGSEQYF
TRBV28	TRBJ2-7	-	-	TGTGCCAGCACCCTAGGGGACAACCCCTACGAGCAGTACTTC	CASTLGDNPYEQYF
TRBV28	TRBJ2-7	TRBD1	-	TGTGCCAGGAGACCGGGACAGCCTACCGTCGGGCCCTACGAGCAGTACTTC	CARRPGQPTVGPYEQYF
TRBV2	TRBJ2-1	TRBD2	-	TGTGCCAGCAGTCAGACTAGCGGGGGGACCTACAATGAGCAGTTCTTC	CASSQTSGGTYNEQFF
TRBV4-2	TRBJ2-7	TRBD2	-	TGTGCCAGCAGCCAAGAGGGCCGGGGACTAGTGGACGAGCAGTACTTC	CASSQEGRGLVDEQYF
TRBV28	TRBJ2-1	TRBD2	-	TGTGCCAGCAGTTTTGAGACTAGCGGGAGAAATGAGCAGTTCTTC	CASSFETSGRNEQFF
TRBV4-3	TRBJ2-2	TRBD2	-	TGCGCCAGCAGCCAAGTCGCTAGCGGTCCCGGGGAGCTGTTTTTT	CASSQVASGPGELFF
TRBV2	TRBJ2-3	-	once	TGTGCCAGCAGTGTCGGACTAAATCTGGATACGCAGTATTTT	CASSVGLNLDTQYF
TRBV6-1	TRBJ2-7	TRBD1	-	TGTGCCAGCAGTGTGACAGGGGGCCCCTACGAGCAGTACTTC	CASSVTGGPYEQYF
TRBV6-7	TRBJ2-7	TRBD2	-	TGTGCCAGCAGTTACTGGACTAGCGGCGAGCAGTACTTC	CASSYWTSGEQYF
TRBV5-4	TRBJ2-2	TRBD1	-	TGTGCCAGCACCCTAGGGGGCGCCGGGGAGCTGTTTTTT	CASTLGGAGELFF
TRBV18	TRBJ2-7	TRBD2	-	TGTGCCAGCTCAATTAGGGCGGGGGGGCTGTCGTTCGAGCAGTACTTC	CASSIRAGGLSFEQYF
TRBV5-1	TRBJ2-7	-	-	TGCGCCAGCAGCCCGCAGACTAGCTCCTACGAGCAGTACTTC	CASSPQTSSYEQYF
TRBV10-3	TRBJ2-2	TRBD2	-	TGTGCCATCAGCACAGCGGGAGGGGACCCCGGGGAGCTGTTTTTT	CAISTAGGDPGELFF
TRBV7-2	TRBJ1-2	TRBD1	-	TGTGCCAGCAGCAGCCGCAAGGACGGGACAGGGAAAGTGTACACCTTC	CASSSRKDGTGKVYTF
TRBV5-6	TRBJ2-3	TRBD2	-	TGTGCCAGCAGCTCGGGAGGGACTAGCGGGGCAGATACGCAGTATTTT	CASSSGGTSGADTQYF
TRBV27	TRBJ2-5	TRBD2	-	TGTGCCAGCAGTCGACTAGCGGGTTTATTTGCTCAGACCCAGTACTTC	CASSRLAGLFAQTQYF
TRBV4-1	TRBJ2-1	-	-	TGCGCCAGCAGCCAACCTGGGGGCGGGAGAGGGTTCTTC	CASSQPGGGRGFF
TRBV7-2	TRBJ1-3	TRBD1	-	TGTGCCAGCAGCCGGGACAGACTCTCTGGAAACACCATATATTTT	CASSRDRLSGNTIYF
TRBV18	TRBJ1-2	TRBD1	-	TGTGCCAGCTCACCTCCAGGGACAGGGGGCAACTATGGCTACACCTTC	CASSPPGTGGNYGYTF
TRBV5-1	TRBJ1-6	-	-	TGCGCCAGCAGCCCTGCGGGGGGTGGGGTCAATTCACCCCTCCACTTT	CASSPAGGGVNSPLHF
TRBV11-2	TRBJ2-7	-	once	TGTGCCAGCAGCTTAGATTCCGGACAGCAATACGAGCAGTACTTC	CASSLDSGQQYEQYF
TRBV28	TRBJ1-5	TRBD1	-	TGTGCCAGCAGTTCCCCGGCGGACAGGGTCAATCAGCCCCAGCATTTT	CASSSPADRVNQPQHF
TRBV6-4	TRBJ1-1	-	-	TGTGCCAGCAGCAGGGATATGAACACTGAAGCTTTCTTT	CASSRDMNTEAFF
TRBV5-8	TRBJ1-1	-	-	TGTGCCAGCAGCTTGGAGGGAGGGGAGAGCCTTGAAGCTTTCTTT	CASSLEGGESLEAFF
TRBV4-3	TRBJ2-3	TRBD2	once	TGCGCCAGCAGCCAAGCAGCGGGGGGGCCCGCAGATACGCAGTATTTT	CASSQAAGGPADTQYF
TRBV4-2	TRBJ1-4	-	-	TGTGCCAGCAGCCAGAAGGGAGGGAATGAAAAACTGTTTTTT	CASSQKGGNEKLFF